This T cell receptor beta chain comes out of a study of identical twins. Notes on the study in general: Less excess twin sharing appeared in beta out-of-frame sequences. Researchers caution that invariant MAIT and iNKT cells could partly confound zero-insertion analyses. For cord blood, abundant beta clonotypes had fewer insertions, unlike memory repertoires, which showed none.

Regarding this clonotype: Its antigen is unidentified.

Germline V CDR1 and CDR2: LNHDA, SQIVND (reference sequence). With V trimmed by 4 bases and J by 5 bases, 7 bases remained unmatched. The CDR3 sequence is 15 residues long. Template switching created a universal primer site, and the cDNA included unique molecular identifiers. From the 5' RACE reads, TCRdb called clonotypes with MiXCR, one entry per CDR3 protein. The data show around 370,000 distinct CDR3 sequences, 7% to 9.5% seen once. The J gene is TRBJ2-1, the V gene TRBV19; 8 bases map to TRBD1. The receptor was isolated from a woman between 45 and 65 years old in good health. The material sequenced was naive T cells sorted from blood. CDR3 in DNA: TGTGCCAGTAGTAGGACAGGGCAGACAGACAATGAGCAGTTCTTC. Translation: CASSRTGQTDNEQFF.